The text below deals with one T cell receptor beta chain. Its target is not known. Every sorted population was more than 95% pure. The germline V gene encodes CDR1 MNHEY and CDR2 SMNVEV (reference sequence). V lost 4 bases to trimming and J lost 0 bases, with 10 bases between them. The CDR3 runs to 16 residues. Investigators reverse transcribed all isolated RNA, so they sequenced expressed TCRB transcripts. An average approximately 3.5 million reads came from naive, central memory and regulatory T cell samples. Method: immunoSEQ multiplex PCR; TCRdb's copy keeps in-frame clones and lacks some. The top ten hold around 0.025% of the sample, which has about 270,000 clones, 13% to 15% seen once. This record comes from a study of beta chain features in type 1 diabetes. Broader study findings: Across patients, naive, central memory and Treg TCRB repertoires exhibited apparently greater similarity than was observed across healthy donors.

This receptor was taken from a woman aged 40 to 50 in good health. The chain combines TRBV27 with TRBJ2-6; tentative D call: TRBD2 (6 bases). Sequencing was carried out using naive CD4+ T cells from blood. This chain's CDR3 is CASSYAGSSGANVLTF. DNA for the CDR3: TGTGCCAGCAGTTATGCGGGGAGCTCTGGGGCCAACGTCCTGACTTTC.